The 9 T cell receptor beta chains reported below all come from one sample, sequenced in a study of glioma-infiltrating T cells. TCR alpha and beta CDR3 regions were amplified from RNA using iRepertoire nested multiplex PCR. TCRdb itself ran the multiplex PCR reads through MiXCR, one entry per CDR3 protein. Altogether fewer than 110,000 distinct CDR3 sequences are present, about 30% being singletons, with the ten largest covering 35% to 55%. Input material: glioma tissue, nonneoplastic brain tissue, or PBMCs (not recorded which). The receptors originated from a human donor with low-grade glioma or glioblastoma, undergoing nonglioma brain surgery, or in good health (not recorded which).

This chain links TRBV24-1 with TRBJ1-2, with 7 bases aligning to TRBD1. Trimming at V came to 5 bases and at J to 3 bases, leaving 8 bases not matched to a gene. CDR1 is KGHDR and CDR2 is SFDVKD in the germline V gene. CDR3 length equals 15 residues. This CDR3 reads CATSGNGQDYYGYTF. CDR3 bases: TGTGCCACCAGTGGTAATGGACAGGATTACTATGGCTACACCTTC.

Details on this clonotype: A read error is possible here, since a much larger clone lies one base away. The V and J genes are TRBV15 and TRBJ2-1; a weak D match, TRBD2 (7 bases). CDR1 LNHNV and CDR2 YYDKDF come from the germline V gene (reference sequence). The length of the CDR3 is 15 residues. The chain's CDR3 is CATSRVGGGYNEKFF. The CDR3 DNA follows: TGTGCCACCAGCAGAGTAGGGGGGGGTTACAATGAGAAGTTCTTC.

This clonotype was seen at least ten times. The chain's CDR3 is CASTTPPTGLLNTEAFF. CDR3 sequence (DNA): TGTGCCAGCACCACGCCCCCAACAGGGCTCCTGAACACTGAAGCTTTCTTT. The J gene is TRBJ1-1, the V gene TRBV6-1; TRBD1 might be the D (6 bases). CDR1 is MNHNS and CDR2 is SASEGT in the germline V gene. Trimming pared 7 bases from V and 0 bases from J, leaving 21 bases between. This CDR3 region has 17 residues.

The CDR3 region has the DNA TGTGCCAGCAGCTTAGGGGTTCGAGGAACTGAAGCTTTCTTT. Its protein is CASSLGVRGTEAFF. The V and J genes are TRBV11-2 and TRBJ1-1; D remains unclear. Germline V gives CDR1 SGHAT, CDR2 FQNNGV. The CDR3 loop spans 14 amino acids. Trimming shortened V by 1 base and J by 5 bases, and 11 bases separated the two germline ends.

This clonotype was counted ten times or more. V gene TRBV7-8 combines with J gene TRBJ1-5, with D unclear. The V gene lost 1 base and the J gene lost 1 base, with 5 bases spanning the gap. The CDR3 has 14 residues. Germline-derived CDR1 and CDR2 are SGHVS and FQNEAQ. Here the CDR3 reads CASSLVQSNQPQHF. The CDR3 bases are TGTGCCAGCAGCTTAGTACAGAGCAATCAGCCCCAGCATTTT.

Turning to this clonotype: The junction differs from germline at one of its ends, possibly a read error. CDR3 bases: TGTGCCAGCAGTGCCTCCGGGTCTGGAGCCAACGTCCTGACTTTC. Protein product: CASSASGSGANVLTF. V is TRBV6-1 and J is TRBJ2-6; D is unclear. The germline CDR1 and CDR2 sequences are MNHNS and SASEGT. This CDR3 spans 15 amino acids.

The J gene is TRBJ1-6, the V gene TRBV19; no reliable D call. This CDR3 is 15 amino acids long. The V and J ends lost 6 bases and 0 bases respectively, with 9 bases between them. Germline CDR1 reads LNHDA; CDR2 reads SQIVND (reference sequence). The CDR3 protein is CASSPDSSYNSPLHF. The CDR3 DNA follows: TGTGCCAGTAGCCCGGATAGCTCCTATAATTCACCCCTCCACTTT.

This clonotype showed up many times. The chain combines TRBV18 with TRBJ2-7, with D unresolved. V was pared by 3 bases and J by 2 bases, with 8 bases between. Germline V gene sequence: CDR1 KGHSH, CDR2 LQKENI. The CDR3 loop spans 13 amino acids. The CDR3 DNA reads TGTGCCAGCTCACCGGGTGTTGCCTACGAGCAGTACTTC. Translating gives CASSPGVAYEQYF. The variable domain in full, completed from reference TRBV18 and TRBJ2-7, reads NAGVMQNPRHLVRRRGQEARLRCSPMKGHSHVYWYRQLPEEGLKFMVYLQKENIIDESGMPKERFSAEFPKEGPSILRIQQVVRGDSAAYFCASSPGVAYEQYFGPGTRLTVT.

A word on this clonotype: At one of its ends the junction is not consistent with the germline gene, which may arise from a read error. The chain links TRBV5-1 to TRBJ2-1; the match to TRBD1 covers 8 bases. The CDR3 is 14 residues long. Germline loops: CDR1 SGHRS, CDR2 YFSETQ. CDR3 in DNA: TGCGCCAGCAACTTGGCAGGGGGCAACAATGAGCAGTTCTTC. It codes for CASNLAGGNNEQFF.